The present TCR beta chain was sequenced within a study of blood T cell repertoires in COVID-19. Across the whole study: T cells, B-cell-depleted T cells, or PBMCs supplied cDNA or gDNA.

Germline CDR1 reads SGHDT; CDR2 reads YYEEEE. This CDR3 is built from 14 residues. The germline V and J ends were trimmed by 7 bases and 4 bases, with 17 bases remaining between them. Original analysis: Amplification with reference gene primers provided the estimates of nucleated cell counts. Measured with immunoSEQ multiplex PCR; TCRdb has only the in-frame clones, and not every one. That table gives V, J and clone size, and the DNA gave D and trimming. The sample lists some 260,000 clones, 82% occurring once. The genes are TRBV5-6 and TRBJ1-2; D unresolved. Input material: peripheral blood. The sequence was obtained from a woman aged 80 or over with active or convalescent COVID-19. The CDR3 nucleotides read TGTGCCAGCCTCCTCCTCGCGGCTACCTATGGCTACACCTTC. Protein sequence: CASLLLAATYGYTF.